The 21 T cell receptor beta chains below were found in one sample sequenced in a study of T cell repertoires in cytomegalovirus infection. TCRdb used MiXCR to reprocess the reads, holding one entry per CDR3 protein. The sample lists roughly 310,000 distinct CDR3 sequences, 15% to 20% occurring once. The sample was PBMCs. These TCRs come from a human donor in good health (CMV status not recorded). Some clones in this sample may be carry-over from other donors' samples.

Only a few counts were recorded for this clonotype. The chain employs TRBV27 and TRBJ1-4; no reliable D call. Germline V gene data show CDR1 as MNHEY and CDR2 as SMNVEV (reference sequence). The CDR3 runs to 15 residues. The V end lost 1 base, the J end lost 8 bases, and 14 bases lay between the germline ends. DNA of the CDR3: TGTGCCAGCAGTTTATATGGGCCCCGAATGGAAAAACTGTTTTTT. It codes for CASSLYGPRMEKLFF. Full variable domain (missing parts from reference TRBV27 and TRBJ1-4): EAQVTQNPRYLITVTGKKLTVTCSQNMNHEYMSWYRQDPGLGLRQIYYSMNVEVTDKGDVPEGYKVSRKEKRNFPLILESPSPNQTSLYFCASSLYGPRMEKLFFGSGTQLSVL.

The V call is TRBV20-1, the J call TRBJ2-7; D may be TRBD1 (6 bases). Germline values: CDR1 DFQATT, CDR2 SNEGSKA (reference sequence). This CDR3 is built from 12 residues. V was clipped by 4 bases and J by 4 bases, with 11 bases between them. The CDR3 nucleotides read TGCAGTGCTAACGAACAGGGTTACGAGCAGTACTTC. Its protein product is CSANEQGYEQYF.

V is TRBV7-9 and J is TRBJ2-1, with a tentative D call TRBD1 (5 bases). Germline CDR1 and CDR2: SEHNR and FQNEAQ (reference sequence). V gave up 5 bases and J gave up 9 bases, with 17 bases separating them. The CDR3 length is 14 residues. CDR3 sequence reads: CASSKTTALGEQFF. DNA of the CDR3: TGTGCCAGCAGCAAGACGACAGCGCTTGGTGAGCAGTTCTTC.

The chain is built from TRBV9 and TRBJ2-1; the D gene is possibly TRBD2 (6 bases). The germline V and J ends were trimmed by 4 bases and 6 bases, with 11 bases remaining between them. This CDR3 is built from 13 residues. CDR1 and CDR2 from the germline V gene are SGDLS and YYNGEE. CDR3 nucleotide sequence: TGTGCCAGCAGCCTTCAGACTAGCAATGAGCAGTTCTTC. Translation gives CASSLQTSNEQFF.

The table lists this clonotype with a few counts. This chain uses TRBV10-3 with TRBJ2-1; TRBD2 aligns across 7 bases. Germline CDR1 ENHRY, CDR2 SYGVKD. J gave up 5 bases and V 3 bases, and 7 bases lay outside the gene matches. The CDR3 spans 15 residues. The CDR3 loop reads CAISDLGGLNNEQFF. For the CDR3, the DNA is TGTGCCATCAGTGATCTGGGGGGACTAAACAATGAGCAGTTCTTC.

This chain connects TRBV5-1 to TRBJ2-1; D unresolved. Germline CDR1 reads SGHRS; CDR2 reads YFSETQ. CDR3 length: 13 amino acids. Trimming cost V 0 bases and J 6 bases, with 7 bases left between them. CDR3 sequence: CASSLVAGNEQFF. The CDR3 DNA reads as TGCGCCAGCAGCTTGGTAGCAGGCAATGAGCAGTTCTTC.

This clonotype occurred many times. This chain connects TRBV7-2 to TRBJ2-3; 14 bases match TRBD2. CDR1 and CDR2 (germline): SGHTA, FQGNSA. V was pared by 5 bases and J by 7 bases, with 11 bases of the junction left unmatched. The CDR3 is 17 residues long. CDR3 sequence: CASSGGPGTSGGHTQYF. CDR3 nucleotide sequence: TGTGCCAGCAGCGGTGGCCCCGGGACTAGCGGGGGTCATACGCAGTATTTT.

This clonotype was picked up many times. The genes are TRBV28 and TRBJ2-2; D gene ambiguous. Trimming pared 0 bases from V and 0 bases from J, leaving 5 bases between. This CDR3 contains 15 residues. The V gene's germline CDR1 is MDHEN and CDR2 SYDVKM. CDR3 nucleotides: TGTGCCAGCAGTTTATGGCAGACGAACACCGGGGAGCTGTTTTTT. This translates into CASSLWQTNTGELFF.

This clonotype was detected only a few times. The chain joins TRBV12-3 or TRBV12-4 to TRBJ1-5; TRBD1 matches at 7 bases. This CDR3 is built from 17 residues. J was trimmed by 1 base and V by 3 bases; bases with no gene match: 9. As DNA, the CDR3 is TGTGCCAGCAGTTTGGGGCACAGGGGTGGGAGCAATCAGCCCCAGCATTTT. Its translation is CASSLGHRGGSNQPQHF.

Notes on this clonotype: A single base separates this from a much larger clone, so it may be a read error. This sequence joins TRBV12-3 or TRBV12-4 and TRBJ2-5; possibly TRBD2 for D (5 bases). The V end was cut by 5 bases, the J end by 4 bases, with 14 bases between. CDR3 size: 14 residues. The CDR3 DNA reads TGTGCCAGCAGTCCTGTAGTGGGGAGAGAGACCCAGTACTTC. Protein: CASSPVVGRETQYF.

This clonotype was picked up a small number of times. CDR3 residues: CASSWAGQTEAFF. CDR3 bases: TGTGCCAGTAGTTGGGCAGGTCAGACTGAAGCTTTCTTT. The chain employs TRBV19 and TRBJ1-1; no reliable D call. The CDR3 runs 13 residues. The germline V and J ends were trimmed by 5 bases and 5 bases, with 12 bases remaining between them. Germline lookup yields CDR1 LNHDA and CDR2 SQIVND (reference sequence).

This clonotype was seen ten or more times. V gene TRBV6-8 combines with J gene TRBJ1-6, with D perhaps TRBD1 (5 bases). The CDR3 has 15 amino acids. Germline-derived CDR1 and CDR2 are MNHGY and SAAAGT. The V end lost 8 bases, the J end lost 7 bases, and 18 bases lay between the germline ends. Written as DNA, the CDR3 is TGTGCCAGCCGTGGGGCGCGCAGTGGAAATTCACCCCTCCACTTT. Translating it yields CASRGARSGNSPLHF.

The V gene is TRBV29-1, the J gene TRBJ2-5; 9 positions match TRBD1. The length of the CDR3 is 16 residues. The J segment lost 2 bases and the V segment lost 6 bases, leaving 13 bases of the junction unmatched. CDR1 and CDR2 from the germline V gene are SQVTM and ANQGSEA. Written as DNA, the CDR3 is TGCAGCGTGCAACGATCGCCGGGACAGGGACAAGAGACCCAGTACTTC. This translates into CSVQRSPGQGQETQYF.

CDR3 loop: CASSYLTQGAKNTEAFF. Here the CDR3 DNA reads TGTGCCAGCAGTTACCTTACCCAGGGGGCAAAGAACACTGAAGCTTTCTTT. V usage is TRBV6-2 or TRBV6-3 and J usage is TRBJ1-1, with 8 bases fitting TRBD1. The CDR3 loop spans 17 amino acids. CDR1 MNHEY and CDR2 SVGEGT come from the germline V gene. Trimming took 2 bases from V and 1 from J; bases not matched to a gene: 9.

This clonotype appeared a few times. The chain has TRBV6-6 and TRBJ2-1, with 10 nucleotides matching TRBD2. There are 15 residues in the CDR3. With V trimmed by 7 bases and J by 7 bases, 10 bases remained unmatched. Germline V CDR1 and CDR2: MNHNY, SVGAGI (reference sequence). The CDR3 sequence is CASIQLSGGSNEQFF. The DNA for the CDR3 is TGTGCCAGCATCCAACTTAGCGGGGGGAGTAATGAGCAGTTCTTC.

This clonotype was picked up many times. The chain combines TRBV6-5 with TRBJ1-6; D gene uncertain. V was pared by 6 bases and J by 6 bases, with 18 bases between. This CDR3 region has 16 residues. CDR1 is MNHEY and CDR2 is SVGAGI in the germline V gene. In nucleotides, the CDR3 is TGTGCCAGCAGCTCCGGGGATCTCGTCATTAATTCACCCCTCCACTTT. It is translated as CASSSGDLVINSPLHF.

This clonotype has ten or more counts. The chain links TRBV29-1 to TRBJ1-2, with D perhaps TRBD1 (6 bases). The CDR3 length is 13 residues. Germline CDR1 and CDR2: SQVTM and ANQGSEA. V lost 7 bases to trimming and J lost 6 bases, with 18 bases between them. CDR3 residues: CSAQQIRGNGYTF. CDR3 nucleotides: TGCAGCGCCCAGCAAATCAGGGGAAATGGCTACACCTTC. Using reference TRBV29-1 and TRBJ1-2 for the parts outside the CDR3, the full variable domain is SAVISQKPSRDICQRGTSLTIQCQVDSQVTMMFWYRQQPGQSLTLIATANQGSEATYESGFVIDKFPISRPNLTFSTLTVSNMSPEDSSIYLCSAQQIRGNGYTFGSGTRLTVV.

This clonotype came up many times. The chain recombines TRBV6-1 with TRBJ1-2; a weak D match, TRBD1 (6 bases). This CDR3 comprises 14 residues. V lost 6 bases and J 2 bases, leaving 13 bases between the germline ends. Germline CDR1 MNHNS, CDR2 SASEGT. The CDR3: CASRLTGLNYGYTF. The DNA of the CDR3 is TGTGCCAGCAGATTGACAGGTTTAAACTATGGCTACACCTTC.

CDR3 residues: CASPTGQPNMNTEAFF. Written as DNA, the CDR3 is TGTGCCAGCCCCACCGGACAGCCCAATATGAACACTGAAGCTTTCTTT. The chain is built from TRBV9 and TRBJ1-1; perhaps TRBD1 as D (6 bases). There are 16 residues in the CDR3. Germline-derived CDR1 and CDR2 are SGDLS and YYNGEE. V lost 7 bases, J lost 0 bases, and 19 bases lay in between. Full variable domain (outside the CDR3, taken from reference TRBV9 and TRBJ1-1): DSGVTQTPKHLITATGQRVTLRCSPRSGDLSVYWYQQSLDQGLQFLIQYYNGEERAKGNILERFSAQQFPDLHSELNLSSLELGDSALYFCASPTGQPNMNTEAFFGQGTRLTVV.

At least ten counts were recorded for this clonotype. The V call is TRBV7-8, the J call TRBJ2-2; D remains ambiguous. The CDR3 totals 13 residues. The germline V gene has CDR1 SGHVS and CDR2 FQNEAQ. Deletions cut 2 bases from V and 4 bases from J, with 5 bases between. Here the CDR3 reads CASSLRPTGELFF. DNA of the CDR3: TGTGCCAGCAGCTTACGTCCCACCGGGGAGCTGTTTTTT.

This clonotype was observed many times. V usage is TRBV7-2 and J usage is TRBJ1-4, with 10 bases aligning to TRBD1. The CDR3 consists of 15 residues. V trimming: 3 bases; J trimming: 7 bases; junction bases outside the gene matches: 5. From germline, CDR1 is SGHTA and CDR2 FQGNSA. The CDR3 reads CASSLQRDRGEKLFF. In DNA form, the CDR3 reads TGTGCCAGCAGCTTGCAACGGGACAGGGGTGAAAAACTGTTTTTT. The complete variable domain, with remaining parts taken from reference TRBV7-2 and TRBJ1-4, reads GAGVSQSPSNKVTEKGKDVELRCDPISGHTALYWYRQSLGQGLEFLIYFQGNSAPDKSGLPSDRFSAERTGGSVSTLTIQRTQQEDSAVYLCASSLQRDRGEKLFFGSGTQLSVL.